This TCR beta chain was captured in a study of blood T cell repertoires in COVID-19. The germline V gene encodes CDR1 SGHRS and CDR2 YFSETQ. V was pared by 1 base and J by 7 bases, with 4 bases of the junction left unmatched. This CDR3 contains 15 residues. Authors' processing steps: Amplification with reference gene primers provided the estimates of nucleated cell counts. TCRdb's copy holds only in-frame clones and misses some; the assay was immunoSEQ multiplex PCR. The D gene and trimming were derived from the DNA, and the V and J assignments and clone size from that table. The sample lists a few hundred thousand clones; roughly 91% were seen once.

The chain employs TRBV5-1 and TRBJ1-6; 8 nucleotides agree with TRBD1. The TCR sequence derives from a man aged 45-60 years with active or convalescent COVID-19. The source material was peripheral blood. The DNA of the CDR3 is TGCGCCAGCAGCTTGAGAACAGGGGGGAATTCACCCCTCCACTTT. It specifies CASSLRTGGNSPLHF.